Each of the 22 T cell receptor beta chains below was sequenced from the same sample in a study of cytomegalovirus exposure and HLA in healthy donors. Both 60 Vbeta primers and 13 Jbeta primers went into the PCR. Assay used: immunoSEQ multiplex PCR; TCRdb lists only in-frame clones, some missing. The sample holds 85,000 to 130,000 clones, 60% to 80% seen once. Input material: PBMCs. These TCRs come from a man aged 55 to 70 in good health and CMV-seropositive.

A few counts support this clone. The chain carries TRBV7-9 and TRBJ2-7; 7 bases fit TRBD1. This CDR3 spans 16 amino acids. V gave up 5 bases and J gave up 4 bases; unmatched junction bases: 14. Germline CDR1 is SEHNR and CDR2 is FQNEAQ (reference sequence). The CDR3 DNA follows: TGTGCCAGCAGCCCGATGAGAGGGGGCTTCACGTACGAGCAGTACTTC. Encoded protein: CASSPMRGGFTYEQYF. Combining the CDR3 with reference TRBV7-9 and TRBJ2-7 gives the whole variable domain DTGVSQNPRHKITKRGQNVTFRCDPISEHNRLYWYRQTLGQGPEFLTYFQNEAQLEKSRLLSDRFSAERPKGSFSTLEIQRTEQGDSAMYLCASSPMRGGFTYEQYFGPGTRLTVT.

This clone showed up just a few times. A read error may produce the germline difference seen at one junction end. This chain uses TRBV7-6 with TRBJ1-5; D remains ambiguous. Per germline, CDR1 SGHVS and CDR2 FNYEAQ. This CDR3 contains 13 residues. CDR3 DNA: TGTGCCAGCAGCTTAGCTAGCGATCAGCCCCAGCATTTT. Residues: CASSLASDQPQHF.

The chain employs TRBV6-5 and TRBJ2-5; 9 bases match TRBD2. V gave up 6 bases and J gave up 5 bases; unmatched junction bases: 7. The CDR3 spans 14 residues. The germline V gene has CDR1 MNHEY and CDR2 SVGAGI. CDR3 protein: CASRSSGVRETQYF. The DNA of the CDR3 is TGTGCCAGCAGATCTAGCGGGGTACGGGAGACCCAGTACTTC.

The J gene is TRBJ2-5, the V gene TRBV28, with D tentatively TRBD1 (6 bases). The V end lost 5 bases, the J end lost 5 bases, and 15 bases lay between the germline ends. The CDR3 is 14 amino acids. CDR1 and CDR2 (germline): MDHEN, SYDVKM. Here the CDR3 DNA reads TGTGCCAGCAGTCTGCCCCAGGGGATCGAGACCCAGTACTTC. Translated: CASSLPQGIETQYF.

The chain has TRBV7-9 and TRBJ1-1; 8 nucleotides align to TRBD1. The ends lost 4 bases at V and 0 bases at J; junction bases unmatched: 10. This CDR3 has 17 residues. Germline lookup yields CDR1 SEHNR and CDR2 FQNEAQ (reference sequence). The CDR3 sequence: CASSSLQGAAMNTEAFF. The CDR3 coding sequence is TGTGCCAGCAGCTCTCTTCAGGGGGCGGCCATGAACACTGAAGCTTTCTTT.

V and J are TRBV6-1 and TRBJ1-4; 8 nucleotides agree with TRBD1. The CDR3 has 14 residues. The trim removed 7 bases at V and 6 bases at J, leaving 7 bases unmatched. Germline CDR1 MNHNS, CDR2 SASEGT. CDR3 in DNA: TGTGCCAGCACGGGACAGGCCGAAGATGAAAAACTGTTTTTT. This codes for CASTGQAEDEKLFF.

The table lists this clone with a few counts. The chain combines TRBV18 with TRBJ2-6; a weak D match, TRBD1 (5 bases). V was pared by 1 base and J by 3 bases, with 13 bases between. The germline V gene has CDR1 KGHSH and CDR2 LQKENI. There are 17 residues in the CDR3. The CDR3 coding sequence is TGTGCCAGCTCACCACTGGCACAGGACCTTGGGGCCAACGTCCTGACTTTC. Translating gives CASSPLAQDLGANVLTF.

The chain employs TRBV7-6 and TRBJ2-5; weak D call: TRBD2 (7 bases). With 1 base removed from V and 5 bases from J, the gap between germline ends came to 17 bases. The CDR3 runs to 16 residues. The germline CDR1 and CDR2 sequences are SGHVS and FNYEAQ. The CDR3 DNA sequence: TGTGCCAGCAGCTTAGGGGGGGGCGTCATCCTGGAGACCCAGTACTTC. Protein sequence: CASSLGGGVILETQYF.

This clone was seen just once. The V gene is TRBV4-1, the J gene TRBJ2-1, with 12 positions matching TRBD2. The V gene's germline CDR1 is MGHRA and CDR2 YSYEKL. V was clipped by 3 bases and J by 5 bases; unmatched bases: 8. This CDR3 comprises 17 residues. The CDR3 loop reads CASSHVLAGGGDNEQFF. The CDR3 nucleotides read TGCGCCAGCAGCCACGTACTAGCGGGGGGCGGCGACAATGAGCAGTTCTTC.

This sequence joins TRBV6-6 and TRBJ2-3; a possible D gene is TRBD1 (6 bases). Trimming took off 2 bases at V and 2 bases at J, with 8 bases between the two ends. The CDR3 consists of 14 residues. Looked up from germline, CDR1 is MNHNY and CDR2 is SVGAGI (reference sequence). The DNA for the CDR3 is TGTGCCAGCAGTTACGCAGGGGACACAGATACGCAGTATTTT. Amino acid sequence: CASSYAGDTDTQYF.

The J gene is TRBJ2-7, the V gene TRBV11-2; 7 bases are shared with TRBD1. The junction had 6 bases not matched to a gene; V was cut back by 1 base and J by 6 bases. The CDR3 has 14 amino acids. Germline CDR1 SGHAT, CDR2 FQNNGV. The DNA for the CDR3 is TGTGCCAGCAGCTTAGCACGGGACAGAGGCGAGCAGTACTTC. Encoded protein: CASSLARDRGEQYF.

This chain connects TRBV2 to TRBJ1-1; D unresolved. The CDR3 loop spans 16 amino acids. CDR1 is SNHLY, CDR2 FYNNEI, per germline. V shed 6 bases and J shed 0 bases, with 17 bases lying between them. CDR3 bases: TGTGCCAGCAGGATTCGGGCGGGGTCGGTGAACACTGAAGCTTTCTTT. Residues: CASRIRAGSVNTEAFF.

This clone was recorded a few times. The chain links TRBV7-2 to TRBJ2-1, with TRBD2 identical over 15 bases. Trimming cost V 4 bases and J 7 bases; bases outside gene matches: 8. The CDR3 contains 17 residues. The V gene's germline CDR1 is SGHTA and CDR2 FQGNSA. CDR3 residues: CASSSRTSGGARNEQFF. The CDR3 DNA sequence: TGTGCCAGCAGCTCAAGGACTAGCGGGGGGGCGAGGAATGAGCAGTTCTTC.

The chain employs TRBV7-2 and TRBJ2-1, with D possibly being TRBD1 (7 bases). The germline gives CDR1 SGHTA, CDR2 FQGNSA. This CDR3 has 19 residues. The ends were cut back, 2 bases at V and 4 bases at J, with 24 bases in the middle. The CDR3: CASSLQSAAGGPVYNEQFF. The CDR3, as DNA: TGTGCCAGCAGCTTACAGTCGGCGGCAGGGGGGCCGGTTTACAATGAGCAGTTCTTC.

To note about this clone: The same CDR3 arises from other DNA sequences in this sample as well. The chain uses TRBV7-9 and TRBJ2-5; D may be TRBD1 (6 bases). The CDR3 contains 15 residues. CDR1 and CDR2 from the germline V gene are SEHNR and FQNEAQ (reference sequence). The V end was cut by 1 base, the J end by 5 bases, with 14 bases between. CDR3: CASSLGNRVIETQYF. CDR3 DNA: TGTGCCAGCAGCTTAGGAAACAGGGTTATCGAGACCCAGTACTTC.

The sample holds a few counts of this clone. This sequence joins TRBV6-6 and TRBJ1-1; D gene unclear. The CDR3 runs 12 residues. V lost 7 bases, J lost 2 bases, and 8 bases lay in between. The germline V gene has CDR1 MNHNY and CDR2 SVGAGI (reference sequence). CDR3 region: CASTRTNTEAFF. CDR3 DNA sequence: TGTGCCAGCACGAGGACTAACACTGAAGCTTTCTTT.

The chain couples TRBV7-8 to TRBJ1-4; 9 nucleotides match TRBD1. The trim removed 1 base at V and 5 bases at J, leaving 5 bases unmatched. Germline V gives CDR1 SGHVS, CDR2 FQNEAQ. The CDR3 consists of 16 residues. The CDR3 is CASSLGNRGPNEKLFF. The DNA of the CDR3 is TGTGCCAGCAGCTTAGGAAACAGGGGGCCAAATGAAAAACTGTTTTTT.

V gene TRBV30 combines with J gene TRBJ2-7; D gene uncertain. This CDR3 has 13 amino acids. V lost 0 bases to trimming and J lost 2 bases, with 8 bases between them. From germline, CDR1 is GTSNPN and CDR2 SVGIG (reference sequence). This chain's CDR3 is CAWSVESAYEQYF. CDR3 bases: TGTGCCTGGAGTGTTGAGTCGGCCTACGAGCAGTACTTC.

This clone was detected only once. This chain uses TRBV7-8 with TRBJ1-5; possibly TRBD1 for D (6 bases). This CDR3 has 17 amino acids. Germline V lookup: CDR1 SGHVS, CDR2 FQNEAQ. V dropped 3 bases and J dropped 0 bases, with 15 bases sitting between them. This chain's CDR3 is CASSLVGALGSNQPQHF. The CDR3 DNA reads TGTGCCAGCAGCTTGGTGGGGGCTCTGGGTAGCAATCAGCCCCAGCATTTT.

The chain recombines TRBV11-2 with TRBJ1-1; no clear D gene. The CDR3 runs to 14 residues. The V end was cut by 1 base, the J end by 5 bases, with 11 bases between. Germline lookup yields CDR1 SGHAT and CDR2 FQNNGV. The CDR3 bases are TGTGCCAGCAGCTTAGCCTGGGCAAGGACTGAAGCTTTCTTT. It translates to CASSLAWARTEAFF.

The chain uses TRBV5-1 and TRBJ2-5, with TRBD1 matching 8 bases. The trim removed 5 bases at V and 1 base at J, leaving 7 bases unmatched. The germline V gene encodes CDR1 SGHRS and CDR2 YFSETQ. The CDR3 contains 15 residues. The CDR3 bases are TGCGCCAGCAGTTCCGAACAGGGGGTCCAAGAGACCCAGTACTTC. Translating gives CASSSEQGVQETQYF.

The chain couples TRBV5-1 to TRBJ2-7; 10 bases are a match to TRBD1. Germline values: CDR1 SGHRS, CDR2 YFSETQ. The CDR3 consists of 14 residues. V gave up 4 bases and J gave up 3 bases; unmatched junction bases: 4. The CDR3: CASSKDRGNYEQYF. The CDR3 DNA sequence: TGCGCCAGCAGCAAGGACAGGGGGAACTACGAGCAGTACTTC.